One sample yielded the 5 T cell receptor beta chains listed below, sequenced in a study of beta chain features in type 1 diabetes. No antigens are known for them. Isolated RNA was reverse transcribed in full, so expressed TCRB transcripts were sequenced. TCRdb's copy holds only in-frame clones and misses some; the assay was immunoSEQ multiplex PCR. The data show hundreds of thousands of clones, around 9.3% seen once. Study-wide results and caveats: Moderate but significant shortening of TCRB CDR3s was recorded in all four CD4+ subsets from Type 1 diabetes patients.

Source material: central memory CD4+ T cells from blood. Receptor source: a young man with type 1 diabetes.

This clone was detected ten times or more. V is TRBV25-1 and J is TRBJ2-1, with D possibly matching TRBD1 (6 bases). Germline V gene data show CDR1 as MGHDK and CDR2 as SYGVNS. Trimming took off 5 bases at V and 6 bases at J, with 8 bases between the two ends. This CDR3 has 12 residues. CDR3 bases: TGTGCCAGCAGTTCCAGGGGCAATGAGCAGTTCTTC. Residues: CASSSRGNEQFF.

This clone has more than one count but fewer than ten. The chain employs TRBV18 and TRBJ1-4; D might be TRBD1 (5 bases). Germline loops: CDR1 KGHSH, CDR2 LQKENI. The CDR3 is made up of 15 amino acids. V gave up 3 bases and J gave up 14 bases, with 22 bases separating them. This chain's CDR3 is CASSPLRGVDTDLFF. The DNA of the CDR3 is TGTGCCAGCTCACCCTTGAGGGGTGTGGACACGGACCTGTTTTTT. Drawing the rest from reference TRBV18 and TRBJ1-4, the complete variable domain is NAGVMQNPRHLVRRRGQEARLRCSPMKGHSHVYWYRQLPEEGLKFMVYLQKENIIDESGMPKERFSAEFPKEGPSILRIQQVVRGDSAAYFCASSPLRGVDTDLFFGSGTQLSVL.

CDR3 region: CAWSRGRNEQYF. The CDR3 region has the DNA TGTGCCTGGAGCAGGGGCCGTAACGAGCAGTACTTC. The chain joins TRBV30 to TRBJ2-7; the D gene is possibly TRBD1 (6 bases). The CDR3 consists of 12 residues. Germline CDR1 and CDR2: GTSNPN and SVGIG (reference sequence). V was clipped by 3 bases and J by 5 bases, with 11 bases between them. Together with reference TRBV30 and TRBJ2-7, the CDR3 gives the full variable domain: SQTIHQWPATLVQPVGSPLSLECTVEGTSNPNLYWYRQAAGRGLQLLFYSVGIGQISSEVPQNLSASRPQDRQFILSSKKLLLSDSGFYLCAWSRGRNEQYFGPGTRLTVT.

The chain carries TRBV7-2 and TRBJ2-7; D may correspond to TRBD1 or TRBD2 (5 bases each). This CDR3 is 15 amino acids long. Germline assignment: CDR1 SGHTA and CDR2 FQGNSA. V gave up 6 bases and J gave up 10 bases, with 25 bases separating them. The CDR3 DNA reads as TGTGCCAGCAGTCAAAAACGGGACGTATTTGTTGGACAGTACTTC. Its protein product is CASSQKRDVFVGQYF.

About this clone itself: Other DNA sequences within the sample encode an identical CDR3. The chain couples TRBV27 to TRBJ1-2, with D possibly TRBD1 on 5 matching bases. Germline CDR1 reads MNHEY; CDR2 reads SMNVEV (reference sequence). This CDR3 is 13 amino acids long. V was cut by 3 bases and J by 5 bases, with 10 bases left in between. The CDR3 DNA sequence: TGTGCCAGCAGTTTTGGGGCAGGATATGGCTACACCTTC. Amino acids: CASSFGAGYGYTF.